One and the same sample provided the 15 T cell receptor beta chains below, sequenced in a study of blood T cells in healthy people across ages. A second PCR, run for roughly 7 to 12 cycles, used a sample-barcoded 5' primer plus a J-beta primer mix. MiXCR was run by TCRdb on the 5' RACE reads, yielding one entry per CDR3 protein. The profile shows around 800,000 distinct CDR3 sequences, roughly 50% of them singletons. Specimen: blood. The receptors were gathered from an older man in good health.

V is TRBV6-5 and J is TRBJ1-5; no clear D. The CDR3 extends over 13 amino acids. The germline V gene encodes CDR1 MNHEY and CDR2 SVGAGI. Trimming cost V 0 bases and J 11 bases, with 11 bases left between them. The CDR3 spells CASSYSISTAQHF. The CDR3 region has the DNA TGTGCCAGCAGTTACTCGATTAGCACGGCCCAGCATTTT.

This clonotype has just a few counts. The V and J genes are TRBV20-1 and TRBJ2-1; tentatively, D is TRBD2 (5 bases). Per germline, CDR1 DFQATT and CDR2 SNEGSKA (reference sequence). The V end was cut by 0 bases, the J end by 2 bases, with 14 bases between. The CDR3 has 16 amino acids. CDR3 in amino acids: CSARDRRRNPYNEQFF. Written as DNA, the CDR3 is TGCAGTGCTAGAGATCGCAGGAGGAACCCCTACAATGAGCAGTTCTTC.

The V gene is TRBV11-2, the J gene TRBJ2-5; tentatively, D is TRBD2 (5 bases). Trimming removed 1 base from V and 3 bases from J, with 15 bases in between. The CDR3 runs to 16 residues. Per the germline V gene, CDR1 is SGHAT and CDR2 is FQNNGV. This CDR3 is CASSLAQRGGEETQYF. The CDR3 bases are TGTGCCAGCAGCTTAGCCCAACGAGGAGGAGAAGAGACCCAGTACTTC.

This clonotype has a handful of counts. The CDR3 region is CASSLRPGPTYEQYF. The CDR3 bases are TGTGCCAGCAGTTTAAGACCGGGGCCAACCTACGAGCAGTACTTC. V is TRBV27 and J is TRBJ2-7, with D possibly called TRBD1 or TRBD2 (5 bases each). The germline V gene encodes CDR1 MNHEY and CDR2 SMNVEV (reference sequence). There are 15 residues in the CDR3. Trimming cost V 2 bases and J 2 bases, with 13 bases left between them.

A few counts support this clonotype. V usage is TRBV6-5 and J usage is TRBJ2-7; TRBD2 matches at 10 bases. Unmatched junction bases numbered 7, after V lost 0 bases and J lost 8 bases. CDR1 is MNHEY, CDR2 SVGAGI, per germline. The CDR3 sequence is 15 residues long. The CDR3 sequence: CASSYSTASGRKQYF. For the CDR3, the DNA is TGTGCCAGCAGTTACTCGACGGCTAGCGGGAGAAAGCAGTACTTC.

This chain links TRBV6-5 with TRBJ1-5; no clear D. The CDR3 runs to 15 residues. Looked up from germline, CDR1 is MNHEY and CDR2 is SVGAGI. The V and J ends lost 6 bases and 1 base respectively, with 13 bases between them. In nucleotides, the CDR3 is TGTGCCAGCAGACATAGGGTAGACAGCAATCAGCCCCAGCATTTT. It is translated as CASRHRVDSNQPQHF.

The V gene is TRBV4-2, the J gene TRBJ2-5; D unresolved. Gene TRBJ2-7 matches the end of the DNA better, so the J call may be wrong. The CDR3 contains 12 residues. In germline, CDR1 is LGHNA, CDR2 YNFKEQ. As DNA, the CDR3 is TGTGCCAGCAGCCCCAACTCGGGCGAGCAGTACTTC. As protein: CASSPNSGEQYF.

Comments on this clonotype: Mismatch with germline at one junction end may stem from a read error. The J gene is TRBJ2-7, the V gene TRBV7-8; the match to TRBD2 covers 10 bases. The CDR3 has 18 amino acids. Germline V gene lookup returns CDR1 SGHVS and CDR2 FQNEAQ. The chain's CDR3 is CASSKGDSGRRLSYEQDF. In DNA form, the CDR3 reads TGTGCCAGCAGCAAGGGGGATAGCGGGAGGCGATTGTCCTACGAGCAGGACTTC.

The chain couples TRBV10-1 to TRBJ2-3, with 8 bases lining up with TRBD2. Germline CDR1 and CDR2: WNHNN and SYGVQD (reference sequence). The CDR3 sequence is 16 residues long. V lost 3 bases and J lost 14; bases outside the gene matches: 19. CDR3 nucleotide sequence: TGCGCCAGCAGTGAAGTTAGCGGGAAAGTCGACAGAGACGCGTATTTT. It codes for CASSEVSGKVDRDAYF.

The chain joins TRBV5-1 to TRBJ2-2; D gene uncertain. Trimming shortened V by 7 bases and J by 0 bases, and 10 bases separated the two germline ends. The CDR3 is 14 residues long. Germline CDR1 and CDR2: SGHRS and YFSETQ. Here the CDR3 DNA reads TGCGCCAGCCTCCGGGTACCGAACACCGGGGAGCTGTTTTTT. Residues: CASLRVPNTGELFF.

The chain carries TRBV10-2 and TRBJ1-1, with D unclear. CDR3 length: 15 residues. Germline V gene sequence: CDR1 WSHSY, CDR2 SAAADI. Trimming left V 3 bases short and J 3 bases short, with 14 bases between. The CDR3 here is CASSDWEAPDTEAFF. Here the CDR3 DNA reads TGCGCCAGCAGTGACTGGGAGGCCCCGGACACTGAAGCTTTCTTT.

The chain has TRBV29-1 and TRBJ2-1, with 9 bases lining up with TRBD2. Germline CDR1 reads SQVTM; CDR2 reads ANQGSEA. The junction had 14 bases not matched to a gene; V was cut back by 2 bases and J by 0 bases. This CDR3 has 19 amino acids. The CDR3 sequence is CSVEMRGGRAWSSYNEQFF. CDR3 DNA sequence: TGCAGCGTTGAAATGAGGGGCGGGAGGGCTTGGAGCTCCTACAATGAGCAGTTCTTC.

The sample holds one count of this clonotype. CDR3 bases: TGCAGTGCTTCGCGGCAGCCAAAAAGTATTCAGTACTTC. Its protein is CSASRQPKSIQYF. V gene TRBV20-1 combines with J gene TRBJ2-4; D uncertain. CDR3 size: 13 residues. The V gene lost 5 bases and the J gene lost 10 bases, with 18 bases spanning the gap. The germline V gene has CDR1 DFQATT and CDR2 SNEGSKA (reference sequence).

The chain joins TRBV20-1 to TRBJ2-3; D ambiguous. Trimming took 6 bases from V and 4 from J, leaving 14 bases between them. Per germline, CDR1 DFQATT and CDR2 SNEGSKA (reference sequence). The CDR3 has 13 amino acids. In nucleotides, the CDR3 is TGCAGTGCCACGGTATCCTACGCAGATACGCAGTATTTT. Translating it yields CSATVSYADTQYF.

The chain is built from TRBV18 and TRBJ2-5; 7 bases fit TRBD2. This CDR3 has 15 amino acids. Germline CDR1 and CDR2: KGHSH and LQKENI. Trimming at V came to 0 bases and at J to 3 bases, leaving 4 bases not matched to a gene. The chain's CDR3 is CASSPPGGKKETQYF. CDR3 in DNA: TGTGCCAGCTCACCACCGGGAGGGAAGAAAGAGACCCAGTACTTC.